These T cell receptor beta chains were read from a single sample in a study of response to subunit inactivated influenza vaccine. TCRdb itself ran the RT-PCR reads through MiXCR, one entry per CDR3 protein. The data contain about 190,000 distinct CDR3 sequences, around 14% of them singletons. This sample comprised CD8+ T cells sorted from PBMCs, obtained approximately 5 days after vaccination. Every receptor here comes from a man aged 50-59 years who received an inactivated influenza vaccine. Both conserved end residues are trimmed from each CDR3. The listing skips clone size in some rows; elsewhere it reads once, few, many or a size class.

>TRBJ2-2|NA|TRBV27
ASSSIAGGNTGELF
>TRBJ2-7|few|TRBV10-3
AISESDIYEQY
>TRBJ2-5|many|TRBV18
ASSPFTTGGLETQY
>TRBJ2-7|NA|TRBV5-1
ASSRGTSGGVSSYEQY
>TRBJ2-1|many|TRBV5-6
ASSLADEQF
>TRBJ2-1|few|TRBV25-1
ASRGSEQF
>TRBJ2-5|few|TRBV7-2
ASSTTGTGGLETQY
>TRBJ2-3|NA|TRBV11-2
ASSKGGWDTDTQY
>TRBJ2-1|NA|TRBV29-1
SVGGLGNEQF
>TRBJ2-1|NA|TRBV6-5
ASRDRVGEQF
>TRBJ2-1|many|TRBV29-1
SVGGSLYNEQF
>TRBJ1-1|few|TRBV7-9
ASSSPPGVTEAF
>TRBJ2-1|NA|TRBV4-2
ASSQAPLAGIGSYNEQF
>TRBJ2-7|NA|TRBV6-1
ASSPIGSWGEQY
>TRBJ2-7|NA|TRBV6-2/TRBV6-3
ASTGVAGGGEQY
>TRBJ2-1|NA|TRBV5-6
ASSLAPSGPYNEQF
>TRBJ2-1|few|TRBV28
ASSLWKGTGGYNEQF
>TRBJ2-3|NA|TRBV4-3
ASSISFPDTQY
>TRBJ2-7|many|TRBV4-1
ASSRVPDRGREEQY
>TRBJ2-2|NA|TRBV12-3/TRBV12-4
ASINTGELF
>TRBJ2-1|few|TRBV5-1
ASRTRDSYNEQF
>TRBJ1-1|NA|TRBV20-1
SARGPTNLRDTEAF
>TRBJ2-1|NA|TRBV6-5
ASSYSSGSSYNEQF
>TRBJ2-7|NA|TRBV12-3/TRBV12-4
ASSHGFRDRVFDEQY
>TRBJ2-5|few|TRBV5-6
ASSLAGVRETQY
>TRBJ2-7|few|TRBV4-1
ASSQTTSGGHYEQY
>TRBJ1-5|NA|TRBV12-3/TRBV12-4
ASSFDRGDQPQH
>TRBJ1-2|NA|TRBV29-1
SVLWIYGYT
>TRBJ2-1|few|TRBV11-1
ARDYPGNEQF
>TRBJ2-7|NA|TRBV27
ASSPSSGERSYEQY
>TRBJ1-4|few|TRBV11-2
ASSLAPPSEKLF
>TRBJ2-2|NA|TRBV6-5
ASSYGGRDQNTGELF
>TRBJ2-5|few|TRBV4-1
ASSQTSGLGETQY
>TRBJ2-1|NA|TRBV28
ASSFLRQTNEQF
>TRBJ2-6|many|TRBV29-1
SVQRSGANVLT
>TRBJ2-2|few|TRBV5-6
ASKGTETTGELF
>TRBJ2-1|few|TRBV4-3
ASSQDLRDYHEQF
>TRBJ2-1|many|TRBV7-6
ASSLAYNEQF
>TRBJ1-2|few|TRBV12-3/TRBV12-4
ASSPRGGSNYGYT
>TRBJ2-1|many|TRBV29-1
SVDGKGINEQF
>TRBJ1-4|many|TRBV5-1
ASSAYRATNEKLF
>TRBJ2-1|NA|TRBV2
ASSEEVLAASSYNEQF